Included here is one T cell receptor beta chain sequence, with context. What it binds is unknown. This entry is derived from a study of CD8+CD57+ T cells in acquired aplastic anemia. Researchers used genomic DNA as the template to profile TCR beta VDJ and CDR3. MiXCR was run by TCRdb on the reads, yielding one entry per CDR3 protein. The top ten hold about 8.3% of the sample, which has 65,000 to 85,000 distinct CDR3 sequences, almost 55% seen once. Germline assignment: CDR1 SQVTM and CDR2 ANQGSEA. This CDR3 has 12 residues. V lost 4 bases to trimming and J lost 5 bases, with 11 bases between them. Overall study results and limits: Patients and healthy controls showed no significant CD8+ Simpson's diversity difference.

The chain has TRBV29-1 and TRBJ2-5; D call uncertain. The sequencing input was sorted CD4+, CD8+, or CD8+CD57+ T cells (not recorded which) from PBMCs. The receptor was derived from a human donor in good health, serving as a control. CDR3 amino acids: CSVANGWETQYF. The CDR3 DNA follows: TGCAGCGTTGCTAATGGTTGGGAGACCCAGTACTTC.